This T cell receptor beta chain was obtained from a study of T-cell memory formation after mild COVID-19 (dated by TCRdb to 2020 to 2023). In the study overall: Most TCR sequence clusters were specific to one of the two donors. T-cell clones expanding and contracting after mild COVID-19 in two donors were tracked by longitudinal TCRalpha and TCRbeta repertoire sequencing. The cohort was made up of two young adult volunteers, one female and one male, who were previously healthy.

The full study reports these points: Clones that contracted from day 15 to 85 showed balanced CD4/CD8 phenotypes, whereas a second wave of clones that expanded from day 15 to 37 leaned towards CD4+. SARS-CoV-2 specificity of the second-wave clones peaking on day 37 was not confirmed. Only two mild cases were covered in the study, and larger cohorts including severe cases with pre-infection samples were considered necessary. Contracting CD4+ clones appeared mostly in the CM and EM memory subsets, whereas CD8+ clones were enriched in EMRA. Some responding clones were detected in pre-infection memory, which suggested that pre-existing cross-reactive memory T cells had joined the SARS-CoV-2 response.

PBMCs were isolated by Ficoll-Paque density gradient centrifugation. V lost 6 bases and J lost 1 base; the stretch between them is 10 bases long. From the cysteine up to the phenylalanine, the CDR3 has a length of 14 residues. The read is trimmed to its CDR3 DNA, 42 bases read in frame from base 1. Looking up the germline V gene yields CDR1 KGHDR and CDR2 SFDVKD. The instrument given in TCRdb is Illumina NovaSeq 6000. TCRalpha and TCRbeta cDNA libraries were built by 5'RACE with constant-segment primers, adding sample barcodes and unique molecular identifiers. RNA was extracted from every sample with Trizol reagent. The libraries were amplified in two PCR steps, and the second step added a second sample barcode and Illumina TruSeq adapters. Libraries were sequenced on an Illumina NovaSeq with 2 x 150 bp paired-end reads. The original methods were these. The reads were demultiplexed and collapsed into UMI-guided consensus sequences using migec v1.2.7. Using mixcr v2.1.11, the UMI consensuses were aligned to TRA and TRB V and J templates and assembled into clonotypes. A clonotype was counted as expanded or contracted only when both edgeR and NoisET called the clonotype significant, with the noise models trained on biological replicates. For edgeR calls, the cutoffs were a false discovery rate-adjusted p below 0.01 and a log2 fold-change threshold of 1. PCA with hierarchical clustering of max-normalized trajectories of the 1000 most abundant clonotypes was used as exploratory dynamics analysis. The CD4 or CD8 phenotype of responding clones was assigned using the separately sequenced CD4+ and CD8+ repertoires. The public reads were reprocessed in TCRdb via fastp at Q25 and MiXCR, keeping in-frame beta chains. Identical CDR3 proteins give one entry, which carries the most common genes and DNA. These V and J calls derive from TCRdb rather than the authors' analysis. In all, the sample holds a few hundred thousand distinct CDR3 sequences, and approximately 15% of those were seen once. Of the sample, about 20% falls within the top ten clones.

Worth noting for this clonotype: Its antigen remains unidentified. Base quality data are lacking; no much larger clone is found one base away.

The rearranged chain carries TRBV24-1 and TRBJ2-3, with a tentative D gene TRBD1 over 5 matching bases. The sequenced material came from PBMCs or a T cell subset sorted from them (not recorded which). This TCR derives from a man between 18 and 29 years old who had mild COVID-19 (a few samples of this study predate the infection). The sample titles of this study are shuffled in the database, so cell type and time point are left out; the donor was told from shared clones. DNA sequence: TGTGCCACCAGTCCTACGACAGGCACAGATACGCAGTATTTT. The translation is CATSPTTGTDTQYF.